Ten or more counts support the clone carrying this T cell receptor (beta chain). This sample stems from a study of glioma-infiltrating T cells. The iRepertoire nested amplicon-rescue multiplex PCR amplified TCR alpha and beta CDR3s from RNA. TCRdb reprocessed the multiplex PCR reads via MiXCR and lists one record per CDR3 protein. Counted here are about 130,000 distinct CDR3 sequences, roughly 23% occurring once; the ten biggest clones make up roughly 15%. V lost 7 bases, J lost 4 bases, and 8 bases stayed unmatched. This CDR3 has 14 residues. Sequenced sample: glioma tissue, nonneoplastic brain tissue, or PBMCs (not recorded which). V gene TRBV12-3 or TRBV12-4 combines with J gene TRBJ2-3, with 7 bases matching TRBD1. The clonotype originates from a human donor with low-grade glioma or glioblastoma, undergoing nonglioma brain surgery, or in good health (not recorded which). CDR3 residues: CASIDRVQADTQYF. CDR3 sequence (DNA): TGTGCCAGCATCGACAGGGTTCAAGCAGATACGCAGTATTTT.